A selection of T cell receptor beta chains follows, all from one sample in a study of shared clonotypes between healthy human individuals. Clones were read by immunoSEQ multiplex PCR, and TCRdb kept only the in-frame ones, dropping some. Altogether hundreds of thousands of clones are present, 90% to 97% being singletons, with the ten largest covering approximately 0.1%. The sequenced sample consisted of naive CD8+ T cells sorted from blood. Receptor source: a woman in her twenties or thirties in good health. Both conserved end residues are part of each CDR3. Fields, in order: D gene, J gene, V gene, clone size, CDR3 protein, CDR3 DNA. The D gene is left open where the match is weak. Clone size is given for some rows only: seen once, a few or many times, or a class if the clone is expanded.

- | TRBJ1-1 | TRBV7-9 | - | CASSWGMGQTSFF | TGTGCCAGCAGCTGGGGTATGGGGCAGACGTCTTTCTTT
- | TRBJ1-1 | TRBV6-5 | - | CATAETMNTEAFF | TGTGCCACCGCGGAGACAATGAACACTGAAGCTTTCTTT
- | TRBJ2-1 | TRBV9 | once | CASGDRDSTRGGQFF | TGTGCCAGCGGTGACAGGGACTCGACCCGAGGGGGGCAGTTCTTC
TRBD1 | TRBJ2-5 | TRBV29-1 | - | CSVEDRRVGDRSQETQYF | TGCAGCGTTGAAGATCGTCGGGTTGGGGACAGAAGCCAAGAGACCCAGTACTTC
- | TRBJ1-5 | TRBV19 | few | CASSIRTVPPQHF | TGTGCCAGTAGTATAAGAACGGTGCCGCCCCAGCATTTT
- | TRBJ2-4 | TRBV6-1 | - | CAIHIRAKNIQYF | TGTGCCATACATATTAGAGCCAAAAACATTCAGTACTTC
- | TRBJ1-5 | TRBV5-5 | - | CASSSASTDNPPQHF | TGTGCCAGCAGCTCCGCATCGACAGACAATCCTCCCCAGCATTTT
TRBD2 | TRBJ2-1 | TRBV4-1 | - | CASSQAIAGGNEQFF | TGCGCCAGCAGCCAAGCCATAGCGGGAGGAAATGAGCAGTTCTTC
- | TRBJ2-1 | TRBV27 | - | CASSLSRGDSNEQFF | TGTGCCAGCAGTTTATCGCGGGGGGACAGCAATGAGCAGTTCTTC
- | TRBJ1-2 | TRBV28 | - | CASRLLGSNYGYTF | TGTGCCAGCAGGCTCCTAGGGTCCAACTATGGCTACACCTTC
TRBD2 | TRBJ2-7 | TRBV6-6 | - | CASSLGLAGTEQYF | TGTGCCAGCAGTTTGGGACTAGCGGGAACCGAGCAGTACTTC
- | TRBJ2-3 | TRBV5-1 | - | CASSPVDTQYF | TGCGCCAGCAGCCCGGTGGATACGCAGTATTTT
TRBD1 | TRBJ2-7 | TRBV28 | - | CASSLPRDRPYEQYF | TGTGCCAGCAGTCTACCCAGGGACAGACCGTACGAGCAGTACTTC
TRBD2 | TRBJ2-2 | TRBV2 | - | CASSGFRRGGLSGELFF | TGTGCCAGCAGCGGATTTAGGCGCGGGGGGCTGTCCGGGGAGCTGTTTTTT
TRBD1 | TRBJ1-1 | TRBV29-1 | - | CSVEETGVEAFF | TGCAGCGTTGAAGAAACAGGGGTGGAAGCTTTCTTT
- | TRBJ2-7 | TRBV7-9 | - | CASTILDQGKKSYEQYF | TGTGCCAGCACTATCCTCGATCAGGGCAAAAAGTCCTACGAGCAGTACTTC
- | TRBJ2-1 | TRBV27 | - | CASSLKQSNEQFF | TGTGCCAGCAGTTTGAAGCAGAGCAATGAGCAGTTCTTC
- | TRBJ2-7 | TRBV7-6 | - | CASSSHPREQYF | TGTGCCAGCAGCTCCCACCCCCGGGAGCAGTACTTC
- | TRBJ2-1 | TRBV19 | - | CASSIGGSEQFF | TGTGCCAGTAGTATAGGTGGGAGTGAGCAGTTCTTC
- | TRBJ2-7 | TRBV18 | - | CASSPEENYEQYF | TGTGCCAGCTCACCAGAGGAGAACTACGAGCAGTACTTC
TRBD1 | TRBJ2-7 | TRBV29-1 | - | CSVETGDGSYEQYF | TGCAGCGTTGAAACAGGGGACGGGTCCTACGAGCAGTACTTC
- | TRBJ2-1 | TRBV4-1 | - | CASSQGFYPYNEQFF | TGCGCCAGCAGCCAAGGGTTTTACCCCTACAATGAGCAGTTCTTC
- | TRBJ2-4 | TRBV9 | - | CASSGGGLAKNIQYF | TGTGCCAGCAGCGGGGGCGGATTAGCCAAAAACATTCAGTACTTC
- | TRBJ2-5 | TRBV1 | - | CTSPEAQRESTQYF | TGCACCAGTCCGGAGGCCCAGCGGGAGTCGACCCAGTACTTC
- | TRBJ2-1 | TRBV7-3 | - | CASSSTGGEQFF | TGTGCCAGCAGCTCGACTGGCGGTGAGCAGTTCTTC
- | TRBJ1-5 | TRBV9 | - | CASSVDEGQPQHF | TGTGCCAGCAGCGTAGACGAGGGACAGCCCCAGCATTTT
- | TRBJ2-5 | TRBV27 | - | CASSYLPGLETQYF | TGTGCCAGCAGTTATCTCCCAGGGCTGGAGACCCAGTACTTC
TRBD1 | TRBJ1-1 | TRBV7-9 | - | CASSPQGGNTEAFF | TGTGCCAGCAGCCCCCAGGGGGGCAACACTGAAGCTTTCTTT
- | TRBJ2-7 | TRBV5-4 | - | CASSFDRAYEQYF | TGTGCCAGCAGCTTCGACAGAGCCTACGAGCAGTACTTC
- | TRBJ1-4 | TRBV6-1 | - | CASSEQTQPSEKLFF | TGTGCCAGCAGTGAACAAACCCAGCCTAGTGAAAAACTGTTTTTT
- | TRBJ2-7 | TRBV5-5 | - | CASSLVIGGYEQYF | TGTGCCAGCAGCTTGGTGATCGGGGGCTATGAGCAGTACTTC
TRBD2 | TRBJ2-5 | TRBV9 | - | CASSVYGLAGGEAQETQYF | TGTGCCAGCAGCGTATACGGGCTAGCGGGAGGAGAGGCCCAAGAGACCCAGTACTTC
TRBD1 | TRBJ1-5 | TRBV2 | - | CASSMTGGGYSNQPQHF | TGTGCCAGCAGTATGACAGGGGGTGGATATAGCAATCAGCCCCAGCATTTT
TRBD1 | TRBJ2-5 | TRBV10-1 | - | CASTNPGTAYQETQYF | TGCGCCAGCACAAATCCCGGGACAGCGTACCAAGAGACCCAGTACTTC
- | TRBJ1-4 | TRBV7-9 | - | CASSYSGAGHNEKLFF | TGTGCCAGCAGCTATAGCGGGGCAGGGCACAATGAAAAACTGTTTTTT
- | TRBJ2-7 | TRBV7-9 | once | CASSSQDGYEQYF | TGTGCCAGCAGCTCCCAAGATGGCTACGAGCAGTACTTC
- | TRBJ2-7 | TRBV13 | - | CASSFGGVRTYEQYF | TGTGCCAGCAGCTTTGGCGGCGTCAGAACCTACGAGCAGTACTTC
TRBD1 | TRBJ1-2 | TRBV27 | - | CASSPTGTAANYGYTF | TGTGCCAGCAGTCCGACCGGGACAGCCGCTAACTATGGCTACACCTTC